The clone carrying this T cell receptor (beta chain) was seen at least ten times. The sample originates from a study of T cells after yellow fever vaccination. The CDR3 covers 15 residues. V lost 7 bases, J lost 8 bases, and 10 bases stayed unmatched. TCRdb reprocessed the 5' RACE reads via MiXCR and lists one record per CDR3 protein. The sample has around 230,000 distinct CDR3 sequences; approximately 6.8% are singletons. The specimen was CD4+ T cells sorted from PBMCs, collected on the day of the yellow fever booster vaccination. The TCR originated in a man aged 25 to 45 who received the YFV17D yellow fever vaccine. This chain uses TRBV12-3 or TRBV12-4 with TRBJ2-2, with 10 positions matching TRBD2. The CDR3 protein is CASTVNLAGVGELFF. The DNA of the CDR3 is TGTGCCAGCACTGTTAACCTAGCGGGAGTAGGGGAGCTGTTTTTT.